The source of this T cell receptor beta chain is a study of Ad26.COV2.S vaccination and SARS-CoV-2 variants. Treatment noted: roughly 20 received Ad26.COV2.S at low or high dose, single or two shots; 5 received placebo; per-sample allocation not given. Material that was analyzed had been drawn on day 63 after the first vaccine or placebo injection. Vaccination used an Ad26 vector expressing Wuhan-strain SARS-CoV-2 spike. The study's findings and limits: Recipients of vaccine and of placebo showed similar breadth of their non-spike TCR repertoires.

The V and J ends lost 4 bases and 6 bases, in that order; junction bases with no gene match: 5. Germline CDR1 ENHRY, CDR2 SYGVKD. This CDR3 is 13 amino acids long. Data came from immunoSEQ multiplex PCR; TCRdb stores just in-frame clones and leaves some out. The profile covers some 640,000 clones, with about 89% appearing a single time and roughly 1.5% taken by the ten largest. About this clone: Its antigen is unidentified.

The sample consisted of peripheral blood, taken in a trial of Ad26.COV2.S vaccine versus placebo. This sequence was found in a person aged 18-65 years who received the Ad26.COV2.S COVID-19 vaccine or a placebo. The chain is built from TRBV10-3 and TRBJ2-7; 8 positions agree with TRBD2. The CDR3 DNA follows: TGTGCCATCAGTGCTAGCGGGCCCTTCGAGCAGTACTTC. This translates into CAISASGPFEQYF.